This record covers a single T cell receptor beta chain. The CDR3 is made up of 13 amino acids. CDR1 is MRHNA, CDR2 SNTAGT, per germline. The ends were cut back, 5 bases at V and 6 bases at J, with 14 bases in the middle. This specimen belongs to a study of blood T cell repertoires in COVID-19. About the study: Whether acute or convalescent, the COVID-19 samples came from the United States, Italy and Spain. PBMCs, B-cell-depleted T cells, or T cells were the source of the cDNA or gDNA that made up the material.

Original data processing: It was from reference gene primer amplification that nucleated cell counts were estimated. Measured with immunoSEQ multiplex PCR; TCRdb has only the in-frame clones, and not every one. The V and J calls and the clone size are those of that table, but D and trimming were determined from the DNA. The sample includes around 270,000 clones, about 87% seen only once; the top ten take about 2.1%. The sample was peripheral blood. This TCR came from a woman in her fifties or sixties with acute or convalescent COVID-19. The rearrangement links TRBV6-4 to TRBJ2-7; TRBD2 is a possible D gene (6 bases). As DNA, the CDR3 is TGTGCCAGCAGTAGACTAGAGGGGAGCGAGCAGTACTTC. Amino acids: CASSRLEGSEQYF.